This T cell receptor beta chain derives from a study of T cells in Graves' hyperthyroidism and ophthalmopathy. RNA transcripts served as the template for amplifying TCR beta CDR3 regions. RT-PCR in the first round (using the HTBI primer set) targeted the TCR CDR3. TCRdb re-called the multiplex PCR reads through MiXCR, storing one row per CDR3 protein. Of about 770,000 distinct CDR3 sequences listed, roughly a sixth are singletons. This clonotype was observed a handful of times. This clonotype originated in a woman between 50 and 59 years old with Graves' hyperthyroidism that later progressed to Graves' ophthalmopathy. Sequenced material: blood.

For the CDR3, the DNA is TGTGCCAGCAGCTTATCGGTGGGGGGCGGAAACACCATATATTTT. Residues: CASSLSVGGGNTIYF. The chain recombines TRBV7-9 with TRBJ1-3; D may be TRBD1 (6 bases). Germline V gene data show CDR1 as SEHNR and CDR2 as FQNEAQ (reference sequence). This CDR3 contains 15 residues. Trimming removed 2 bases at V and 4 bases at J, with 12 bases between.